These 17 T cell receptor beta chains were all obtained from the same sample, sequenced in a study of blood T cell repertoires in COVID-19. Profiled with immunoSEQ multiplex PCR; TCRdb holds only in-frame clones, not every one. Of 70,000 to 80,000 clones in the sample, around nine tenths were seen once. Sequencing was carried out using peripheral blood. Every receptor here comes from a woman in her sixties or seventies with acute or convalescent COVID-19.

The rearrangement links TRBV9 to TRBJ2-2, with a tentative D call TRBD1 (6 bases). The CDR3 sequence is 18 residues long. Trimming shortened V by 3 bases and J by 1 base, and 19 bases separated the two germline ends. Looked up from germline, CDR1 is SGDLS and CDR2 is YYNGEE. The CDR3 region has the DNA TGTGCCAGCAGCGATCCCCTTTGGGGGCCGATGAACACCGGGGAGCTGTTTTTT. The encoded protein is CASSDPLWGPMNTGELFF.

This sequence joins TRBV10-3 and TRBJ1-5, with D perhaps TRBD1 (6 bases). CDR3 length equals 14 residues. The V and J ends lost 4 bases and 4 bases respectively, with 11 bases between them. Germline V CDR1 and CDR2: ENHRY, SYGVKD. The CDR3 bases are TGTGCCATCAGTGGGGCAGGGGAGAATCAGCCCCAGCATTTT. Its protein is CAISGAGENQPQHF.

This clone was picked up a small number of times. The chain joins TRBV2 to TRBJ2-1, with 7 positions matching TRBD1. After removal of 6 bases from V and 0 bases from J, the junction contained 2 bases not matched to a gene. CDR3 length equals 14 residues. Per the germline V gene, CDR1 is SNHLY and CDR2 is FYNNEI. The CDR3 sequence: CASRGDSSYNEQFF. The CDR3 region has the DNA TGTGCCAGCAGGGGGGACAGCTCCTACAATGAGCAGTTCTTC.

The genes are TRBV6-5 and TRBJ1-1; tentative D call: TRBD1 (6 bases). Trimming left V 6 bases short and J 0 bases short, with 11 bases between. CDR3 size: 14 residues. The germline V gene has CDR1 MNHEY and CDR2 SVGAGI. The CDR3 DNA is TGTGCCAGCAGACACAGGGACATGAACACTGAAGCTTTCTTT. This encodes CASRHRDMNTEAFF.

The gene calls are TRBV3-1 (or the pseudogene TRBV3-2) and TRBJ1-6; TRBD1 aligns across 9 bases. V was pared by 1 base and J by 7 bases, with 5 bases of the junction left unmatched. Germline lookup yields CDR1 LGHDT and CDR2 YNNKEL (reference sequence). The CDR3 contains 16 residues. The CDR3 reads CASSQGTGVGNSPLHF. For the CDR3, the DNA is TGTGCCAGCAGCCAAGGGACAGGGGTTGGGAATTCACCCCTCCACTTT.

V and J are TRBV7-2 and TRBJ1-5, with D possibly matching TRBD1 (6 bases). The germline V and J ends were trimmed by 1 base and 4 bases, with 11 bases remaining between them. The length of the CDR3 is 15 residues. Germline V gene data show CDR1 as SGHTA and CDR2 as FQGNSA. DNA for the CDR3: TGTGCCAGCAGCTTAGGAGGGGGGGGTAATCAGCCCCAGCATTTT. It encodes CASSLGGGGNQPQHF.

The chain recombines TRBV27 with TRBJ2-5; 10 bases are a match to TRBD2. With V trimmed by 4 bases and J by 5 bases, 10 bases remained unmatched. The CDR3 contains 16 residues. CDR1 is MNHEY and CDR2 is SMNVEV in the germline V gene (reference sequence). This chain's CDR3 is CASSYRERGGLETQYF. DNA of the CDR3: TGTGCCAGCAGTTACCGGGAGCGGGGGGGCTTGGAGACCCAGTACTTC.

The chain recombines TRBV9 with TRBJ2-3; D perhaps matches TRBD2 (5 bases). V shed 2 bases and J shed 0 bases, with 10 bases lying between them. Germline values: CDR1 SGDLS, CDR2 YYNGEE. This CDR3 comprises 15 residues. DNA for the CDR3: TGTGCCAGCAGCGTCGGACTTACTAGCACAGATACGCAGTATTTT. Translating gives CASSVGLTSTDTQYF.

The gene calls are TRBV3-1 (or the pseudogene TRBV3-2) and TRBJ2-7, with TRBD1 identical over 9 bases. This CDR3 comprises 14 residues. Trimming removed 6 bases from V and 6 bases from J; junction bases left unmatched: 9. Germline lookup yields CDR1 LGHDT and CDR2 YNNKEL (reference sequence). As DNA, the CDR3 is TGTGCCAGCAGTCAAACGGACAGGGGCGGCGAGCAGTACTTC. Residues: CASSQTDRGGEQYF.

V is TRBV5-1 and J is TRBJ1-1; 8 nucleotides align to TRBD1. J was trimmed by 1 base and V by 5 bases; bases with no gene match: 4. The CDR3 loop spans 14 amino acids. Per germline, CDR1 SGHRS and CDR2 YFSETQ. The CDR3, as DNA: TGCGCCAGCAGACCGACAGGGGAGAACACTGAAGCTTTCTTT. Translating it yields CASRPTGENTEAFF.

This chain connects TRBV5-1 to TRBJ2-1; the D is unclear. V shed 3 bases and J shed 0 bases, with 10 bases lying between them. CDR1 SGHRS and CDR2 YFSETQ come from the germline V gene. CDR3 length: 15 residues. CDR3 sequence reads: CASSSSASSYNEQFF. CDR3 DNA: TGCGCCAGCAGCTCATCCGCGAGCTCCTACAATGAGCAGTTCTTC.

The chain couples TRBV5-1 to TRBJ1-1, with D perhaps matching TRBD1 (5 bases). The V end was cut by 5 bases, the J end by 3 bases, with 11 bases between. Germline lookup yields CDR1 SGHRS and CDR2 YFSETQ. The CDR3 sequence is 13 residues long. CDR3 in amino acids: CASSAGADTEAFF. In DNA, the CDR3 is TGCGCCAGCAGTGCTGGGGCGGACACTGAAGCTTTCTTT.

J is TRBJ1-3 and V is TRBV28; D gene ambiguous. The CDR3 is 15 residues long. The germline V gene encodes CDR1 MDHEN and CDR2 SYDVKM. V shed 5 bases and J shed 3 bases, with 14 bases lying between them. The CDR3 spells CASSEPGDGGNTIYF. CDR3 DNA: TGTGCCAGCAGTGAACCGGGAGACGGTGGAAACACCATATATTTT.

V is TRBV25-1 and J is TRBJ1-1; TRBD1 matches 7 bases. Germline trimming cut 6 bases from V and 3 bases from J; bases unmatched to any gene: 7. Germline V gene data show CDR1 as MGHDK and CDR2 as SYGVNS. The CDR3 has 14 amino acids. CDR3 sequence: CASRRTGRHTEAFF. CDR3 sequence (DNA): TGTGCCAGCAGGAGGACAGGTAGGCACACTGAAGCTTTCTTT.

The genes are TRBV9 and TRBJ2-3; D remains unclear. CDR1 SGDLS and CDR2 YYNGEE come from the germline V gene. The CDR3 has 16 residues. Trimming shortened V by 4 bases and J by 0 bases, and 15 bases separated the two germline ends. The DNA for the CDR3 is TGTGCCAGCAGCTTCCAGTGGAGAGAGAGCACAGATACGCAGTATTTT. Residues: CASSFQWRESTDTQYF. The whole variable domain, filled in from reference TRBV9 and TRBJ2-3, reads DSGVTQTPKHLITATGQRVTLRCSPRSGDLSVYWYQQSLDQGLQFLIQYYNGEERAKGNILERFSAQQFPDLHSELNLSSLELGDSALYFCASSFQWRESTDTQYFGPGTRLTVL.

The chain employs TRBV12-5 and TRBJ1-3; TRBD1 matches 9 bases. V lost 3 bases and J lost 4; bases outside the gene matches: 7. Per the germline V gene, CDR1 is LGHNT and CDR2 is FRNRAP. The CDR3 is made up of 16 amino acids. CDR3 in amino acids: CASGLGSGTGGNTIYF. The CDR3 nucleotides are TGTGCTAGTGGTTTAGGATCGGGGACAGGGGGAAACACCATATATTTT.

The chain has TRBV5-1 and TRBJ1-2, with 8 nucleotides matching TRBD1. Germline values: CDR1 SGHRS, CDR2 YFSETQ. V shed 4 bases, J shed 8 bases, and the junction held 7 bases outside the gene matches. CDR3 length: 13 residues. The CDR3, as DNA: TGCGCCAGCAGCCTCGACAGGGGAGGCGGCTACACCTTC. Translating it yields CASSLDRGGGYTF.